The source of this T cell receptor (beta chain) is a study of blood T cell repertoires in COVID-19 (dated by TCRdb to about 2020). Regarding the complete study: Collaborator samples came from the United States, Italy and Spain and covered acute and convalescent phases of COVID-19. Where available, HLA class I and class II types were taken from metadata supplied by the sample provider and were not determined by assay-based typing. Samples came from the ongoing ImmuneRACE study (first 160 participants) plus 1,254 subjects from 6 global collaborators. The material from the prospective study consisted of cDNA or gDNA derived from T cells, B-cell-depleted T cells, or PBMCs. The repertoires were released in a freely available public database meant as a resource for research on the immune response to SARS-CoV-2. Sample metadata almost always included a de-identified subject ID, COVID-19 status, age in years and sex. Deeply sampled blood TCRbeta repertoires from subjects exposed to, actively infected with, or recovered from COVID-19 were included in the dataset. The paper as a whole reports these results and caveats: The amount of clinical and demographic metadata varied by source and participant and was provided uncurated.

Regarding this clone: What antigen it recognizes has not been identified. Base quality data are lacking; no much larger clone is found one base away.

At one collaborating source in Seattle, patients were enrolled during active infection and were followed longitudinally through the course of disease. Whole blood was collected in K2EDTA tubes by collaborating institutions according to the institutions' own protocols. For TCRbeta analysis, collaborators shipped samples in one of three forms: frozen whole blood, isolated PBMCs, or DNA extracted from either of those sample types. The immunoSEQ Assay, a bias-controlled multiplex PCR, was used to amplify TCRbeta CDR3 regions from genomic DNA. The study's processing was this. Nucleated cell counts per sample were estimated from amplification of reference gene primers within the assay. To quantify the absolute abundance of each unique TCRbeta CDR3 rearrangement, sequence reads were collapsed and filtered. Productive Simpson clonality was computed per sample as the square root of Simpson's diversity index over productive rearrangements. TCRdb mirrors the immuneACCESS table, restricted to in-frame sequences. Some clones are absent from its copies; in checked studies, under half trace to an unresolved V gene, and the reason for the others is unknown. That table supplies the V and J calls and clone size; D and trimming were determined from the DNA. A total of 300,000 to 400,000 clones appear in this sample, 89% of them only once. The ten largest clones represent around 2.8% of the sample.

Germline trimming: 4 bases from V, 6 bases from J; junction bases outside gene matches: 9. CDR1 SEHNR and CDR2 FQNEAQ were looked up in the germline V gene (reference sequence). The cysteine opens and the phenylalanine closes a CDR3 of 16 amino acids. Only the CDR3 part of the read is kept: 48 bases, read in frame from the first base. The rearrangement combines TRBV7-9 with TRBJ2-2; TRBD2 fits 9 bases in the junction. The sequencing sample was made of peripheral blood. The receptor was isolated from a woman in her thirties with COVID-19, enrolled during active disease. The DNA sequence is TGTGCCAGCAGCTCCGCCGGGACTAGCAGTTCCGGGGAGCTGTTTTTT. This codes for CASSSAGTSSSGELFF.